The clone carrying this TCR beta chain was recorded at least ten times. This specimen comes from a study of regulatory T cells in long-lasting Graves disease. Study details: The term persistent Graves' disease signified upward of 5 years on antithyroid drugs with positive TSH receptor antibodies.

Time point defined: persistent/refractory GD, antithyroid drugs over 5 years with positive TRAb. The TCR library was made from RNA that had been extracted from PBMCs in TRIzol. The junction had 8 bases not matched to a gene; V was cut back by 3 bases and J by 0 bases. Germline values: CDR1 LNHNV, CDR2 YYDKDF (reference sequence). The CDR3 extends over 16 amino acids. Assembly of TCR beta libraries relied on iRepertoire HTBI primers together with Arm-PCR of CDR3 regions. TCRdb used MiXCR to reprocess the multiplex PCR reads, holding one entry per CDR3 protein. The data contain hundreds of thousands of distinct CDR3 sequences, about 20% of them singletons.

The V and J genes are TRBV15 and TRBJ2-7, with 7 bases identical to TRBD1. The source of this sequence is a female donor with Graves disease. The specimen comprised peripheral blood mononuclear cells (PBMCs), sampled when the disease was refractory, from a patient treated with antithyroid drugs. The CDR3 DNA reads TGTGCCACCAGCAGCGAAAATACAGGGGCCTCCTACGAGCAGTACTTC. This gives the protein CATSSENTGASYEQYF.